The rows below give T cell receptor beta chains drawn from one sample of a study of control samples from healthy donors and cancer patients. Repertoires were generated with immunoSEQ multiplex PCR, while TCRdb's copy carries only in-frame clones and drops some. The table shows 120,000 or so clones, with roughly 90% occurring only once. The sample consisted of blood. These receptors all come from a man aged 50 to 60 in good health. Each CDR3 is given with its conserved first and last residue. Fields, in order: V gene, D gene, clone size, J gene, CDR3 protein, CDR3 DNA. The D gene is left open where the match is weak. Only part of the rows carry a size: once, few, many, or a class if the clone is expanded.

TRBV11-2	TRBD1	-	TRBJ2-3	CASSSGTGGTDTQYF	TGTGCCAGCAGCTCCGGGACAGGGGGCACAGATACGCAGTATTTT
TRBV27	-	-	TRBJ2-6	CASSRDGISGANVLTF	TGTGCCAGCAGTCGGGACGGCATCTCTGGGGCCAACGTCCTGACTTTC
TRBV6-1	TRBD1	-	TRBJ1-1	CASSEWTGWNTEAFF	TGTGCCAGCAGTGAATGGACAGGGTGGAACACTGAAGCTTTCTTT
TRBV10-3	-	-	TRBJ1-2	CAISEGKGSGYTF	TGTGCCATCAGTGAAGGTAAAGGGAGTGGCTACACCTTC
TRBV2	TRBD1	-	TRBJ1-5	CASRTGYSNQPQHF	TGTGCCAGCAGGACAGGGTATAGCAATCAGCCCCAGCATTTT
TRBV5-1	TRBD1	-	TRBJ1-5	CASSWGTGESQPQHF	TGCGCCAGCAGCTGGGGGACAGGGGAGAGTCAGCCCCAGCATTTT
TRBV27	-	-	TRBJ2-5	CASSRGTFQETQYF	TGTGCCAGCAGCCGCGGGACTTTCCAAGAGACCCAGTACTTC
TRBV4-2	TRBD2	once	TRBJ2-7	CASSHVTSGGASSYEQYF	TGTGCCAGCAGCCACGTGACTAGCGGGGGGGCGAGCTCCTACGAGCAGTACTTC
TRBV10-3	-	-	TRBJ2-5	CAISEDGQETQYF	TGTGCCATCAGTGAAGACGGTCAAGAGACCCAGTACTTC
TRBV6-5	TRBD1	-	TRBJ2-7	CASSATGGSYEQYF	TGTGCCAGCAGCGCAACAGGGGGCTCGTACGAGCAGTACTTC
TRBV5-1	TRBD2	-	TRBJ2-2	CASSSAGGQTGELFF	TGCGCCAGCAGCTCAGCGGGGGGGCAGACCGGGGAGCTGTTTTTT
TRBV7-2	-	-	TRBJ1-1	CASSLAGGGSTEAFF	TGTGCCAGCAGCTTAGCGGGGGGCGGGAGCACTGAAGCTTTCTTT
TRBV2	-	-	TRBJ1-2	CASSESQGNYGYTF	TGTGCCAGCAGTGAAAGTCAGGGAAACTATGGCTACACCTTC
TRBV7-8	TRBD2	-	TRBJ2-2	CASSDPGGMATGELFF	TGTGCCAGCAGCGACCCGGGAGGGATGGCCACCGGGGAGCTGTTTTTT
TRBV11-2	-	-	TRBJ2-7	CASSLVGSYEQYF	TGTGCCAGCAGCTTAGTCGGGTCCTACGAGCAGTACTTC
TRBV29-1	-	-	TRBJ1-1	CSGRSLMNTEAFF	TGCAGCGGACGGAGTCTAATGAACACTGAAGCTTTCTTT
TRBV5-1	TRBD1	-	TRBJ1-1	CASSLSGTGHTEAFF	TGCGCCAGCAGCTTGTCCGGGACAGGGCACACTGAAGCTTTCTTT
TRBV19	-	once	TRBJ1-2	CASSAANYGYTF	TGTGCCAGTAGTGCAGCTAACTATGGCTACACCTTC
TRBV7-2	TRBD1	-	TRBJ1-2	CASSLLHRGLYGYTF	TGTGCCAGCAGCTTATTGCACAGGGGGCTCTATGGCTACACCTTC
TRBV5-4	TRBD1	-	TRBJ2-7	CASSPGTGTYEQYF	TGTGCCAGCAGCCCCGGGACAGGAACCTACGAGCAGTACTTC
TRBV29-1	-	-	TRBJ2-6	CSAISGANVLTF	TGCAGCGCTATCTCTGGGGCCAACGTCCTGACTTTC
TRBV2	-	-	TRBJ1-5	CASRRQSYSNQPQHF	TGTGCCAGCAGACGACAGTCTTATAGCAATCAGCCCCAGCATTTT